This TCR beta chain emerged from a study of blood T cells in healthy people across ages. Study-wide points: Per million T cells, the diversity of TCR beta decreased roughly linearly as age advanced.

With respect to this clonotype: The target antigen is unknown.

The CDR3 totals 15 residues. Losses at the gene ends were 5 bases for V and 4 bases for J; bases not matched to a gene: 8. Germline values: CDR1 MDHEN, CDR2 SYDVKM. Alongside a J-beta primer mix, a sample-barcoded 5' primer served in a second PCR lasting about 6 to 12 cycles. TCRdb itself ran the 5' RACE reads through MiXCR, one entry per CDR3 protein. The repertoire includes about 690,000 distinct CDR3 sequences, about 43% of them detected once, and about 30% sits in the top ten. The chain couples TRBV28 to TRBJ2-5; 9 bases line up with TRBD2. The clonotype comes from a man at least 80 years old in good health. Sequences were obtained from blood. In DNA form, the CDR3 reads TGTGCCAGCAGTCCCATAGCGGGAGCGGGAGAGACCCAGTACTTC. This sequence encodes CASSPIAGAGETQYF.